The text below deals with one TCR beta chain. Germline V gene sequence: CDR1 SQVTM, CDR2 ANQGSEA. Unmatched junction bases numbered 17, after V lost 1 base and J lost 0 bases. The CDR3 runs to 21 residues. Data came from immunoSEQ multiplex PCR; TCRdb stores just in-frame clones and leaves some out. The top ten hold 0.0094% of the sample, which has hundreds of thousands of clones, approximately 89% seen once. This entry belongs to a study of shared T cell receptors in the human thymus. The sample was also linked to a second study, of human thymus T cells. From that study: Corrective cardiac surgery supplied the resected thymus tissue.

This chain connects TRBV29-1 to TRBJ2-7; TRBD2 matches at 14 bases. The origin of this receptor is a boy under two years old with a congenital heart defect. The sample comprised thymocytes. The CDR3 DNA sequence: TGCAGCGTTGAAGTTGGAGGCGCCGGGACTAGCGGGAGTGTTATCTCCTACGAGCAGTACTTC. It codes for CSVEVGGAGTSGSVISYEQYF.